This TCR beta chain was retrieved from a study of T cells in narcolepsy. Study results and limitations: No autoreactive T cell clone sequences appeared in some memory CD4+ repertoires.

Looked up from germline, CDR1 is SGHAT and CDR2 is FQNNGV. The CDR3 contains 11 residues. V was trimmed by 11 bases and J by 7 bases, leaving 11 bases between them. Method: immunoSEQ multiplex PCR; TCRdb's copy keeps in-frame clones and lacks some. The data contain about 22,000 clones, around 81% of them singletons. This clone was counted once. Its antigen remains unidentified. The receptor comes from a human donor in good health. This sequence joins TRBV11-2 and TRBJ2-2, with a weak D call TRBD1 (5 bases). The sample taken for sequencing was memory (CD45RA-) CD4+ T cells from blood. The CDR3 region has the DNA TGTGCCGAGTGGGGCATCGGGGAGCTGTTTTTT. Amino acid sequence: CAEWGIGELFF.